These 8 T cell receptor beta chains share one sample of origin, sequenced in a study of cytomegalovirus exposure and HLA in healthy donors. The PCR used 60 Vbeta and 13 Jbeta primers. Method: immunoSEQ multiplex PCR; TCRdb's copy keeps in-frame clones and lacks some. This table holds 250,000 to 350,000 clones, roughly 90% found once. Material for sequencing was PBMCs. The receptors shown here come from a young woman in good health and CMV-seronegative.

The chain employs TRBV20-1 and TRBJ2-5; tentatively, D is TRBD1 (6 bases). Trimming pared 7 bases from V and 1 base from J, leaving 7 bases between. This CDR3 spans 11 amino acids. Per the germline V gene, CDR1 is DFQATT and CDR2 is SNEGSKA (reference sequence). The CDR3 DNA sequence: TGCAGTGGGGGGCCCCAAGAGACCCAGTACTTC. Its protein product is CSGGPQETQYF.

This chain links TRBV2 with TRBJ2-1; 12 positions match TRBD1. The trim removed 8 bases at V and 8 bases at J, leaving 7 bases unmatched. The germline gives CDR1 SNHLY, CDR2 FYNNEI. CDR3 size: 14 residues. The CDR3 loop is CASRGQGALDEQFF. CDR3 nucleotides: TGTGCCAGCCGGGGACAGGGGGCATTGGATGAGCAGTTCTTC.

V gene TRBV27 combines with J gene TRBJ2-1; tentatively, D is TRBD1 (6 bases). This CDR3 is built from 14 residues. Germline values: CDR1 MNHEY, CDR2 SMNVEV (reference sequence). V was cut by 3 bases and J by 3 bases, with 9 bases left in between. CDR3 region: CASSFGTNYNEQFF. DNA for the CDR3: TGTGCCAGCAGTTTCGGGACAAACTACAATGAGCAGTTCTTC.

This rearrangement joins TRBV7-2 to TRBJ1-2; possible D gene TRBD1, 5 bases. V lost 5 bases and J lost 8, with 18 bases in between. The CDR3 extends over 14 amino acids. Germline CDR1 and CDR2: SGHTA and FQGNSA. The CDR3 DNA is TGTGCCAGCAGCAAGGCGTCCAGGGTTGAAGGCTACACCTTC. Residues: CASSKASRVEGYTF.

The chain combines TRBV19 with TRBJ2-5; 11 bases match TRBD2. CDR1 is LNHDA and CDR2 is SQIVND in the germline V gene (reference sequence). The CDR3 contains 16 residues. V was pared by 3 bases and J by 2 bases, with 5 bases of the junction left unmatched. This chain's CDR3 is CASSMGTSGVQETQYF. The DNA for the CDR3 is TGTGCCAGTAGTATGGGGACTAGCGGTGTACAAGAGACCCAGTACTTC. Full variable domain (outside the CDR3, taken from reference TRBV19 and TRBJ2-5): DGGITQSPKYLFRKEGQNVTLSCEQNLNHDAMYWYRQDPGQGLRLIYYSQIVNDFQKGDIAEGYSVSREKKESFPLTVTSAQKNPTAFYLCASSMGTSGVQETQYFGPGTRLLVL.

Concerning this clone itself: Sequence at one end of the junction differs from germline and may be a read error. V is TRBV6-5 and J is TRBJ1-1, with a weak D call TRBD1 (6 bases). The CDR3 is made up of 11 amino acids. Germline-derived CDR1 and CDR2 are MNHEY and SVGAGI. CDR3 loop: CASSTRGGAIF. The DNA of the CDR3 is TGTGCCAGCAGTACTAGAGGGGGTGCCATCTTT.

This sequence joins TRBV6-5 and TRBJ2-7; 8 nucleotides line up with TRBD1. Germline CDR1 is MNHEY and CDR2 is SVGAGI. V lost 4 bases to trimming and J lost 1 base; unmatched junction nucleotides: 3. The CDR3 is 14 residues long. This CDR3 reads CASSSWDRSYEQYF. In DNA, the CDR3 is TGTGCCAGCAGTTCCTGGGACAGGTCCTACGAGCAGTACTTC.

This chain connects TRBV7-2 to TRBJ2-3; D ambiguous. Germline V gene data show CDR1 as SGHTA and CDR2 as FQGNSA. The CDR3 has 15 residues. Trimming left V 10 bases short and J 0 bases short, with 17 bases between. DNA for the CDR3: TGTGCCACCGCTTTTGGAGCGTGGAGCACAGATACGCAGTATTTT. Protein: CATAFGAWSTDTQYF.